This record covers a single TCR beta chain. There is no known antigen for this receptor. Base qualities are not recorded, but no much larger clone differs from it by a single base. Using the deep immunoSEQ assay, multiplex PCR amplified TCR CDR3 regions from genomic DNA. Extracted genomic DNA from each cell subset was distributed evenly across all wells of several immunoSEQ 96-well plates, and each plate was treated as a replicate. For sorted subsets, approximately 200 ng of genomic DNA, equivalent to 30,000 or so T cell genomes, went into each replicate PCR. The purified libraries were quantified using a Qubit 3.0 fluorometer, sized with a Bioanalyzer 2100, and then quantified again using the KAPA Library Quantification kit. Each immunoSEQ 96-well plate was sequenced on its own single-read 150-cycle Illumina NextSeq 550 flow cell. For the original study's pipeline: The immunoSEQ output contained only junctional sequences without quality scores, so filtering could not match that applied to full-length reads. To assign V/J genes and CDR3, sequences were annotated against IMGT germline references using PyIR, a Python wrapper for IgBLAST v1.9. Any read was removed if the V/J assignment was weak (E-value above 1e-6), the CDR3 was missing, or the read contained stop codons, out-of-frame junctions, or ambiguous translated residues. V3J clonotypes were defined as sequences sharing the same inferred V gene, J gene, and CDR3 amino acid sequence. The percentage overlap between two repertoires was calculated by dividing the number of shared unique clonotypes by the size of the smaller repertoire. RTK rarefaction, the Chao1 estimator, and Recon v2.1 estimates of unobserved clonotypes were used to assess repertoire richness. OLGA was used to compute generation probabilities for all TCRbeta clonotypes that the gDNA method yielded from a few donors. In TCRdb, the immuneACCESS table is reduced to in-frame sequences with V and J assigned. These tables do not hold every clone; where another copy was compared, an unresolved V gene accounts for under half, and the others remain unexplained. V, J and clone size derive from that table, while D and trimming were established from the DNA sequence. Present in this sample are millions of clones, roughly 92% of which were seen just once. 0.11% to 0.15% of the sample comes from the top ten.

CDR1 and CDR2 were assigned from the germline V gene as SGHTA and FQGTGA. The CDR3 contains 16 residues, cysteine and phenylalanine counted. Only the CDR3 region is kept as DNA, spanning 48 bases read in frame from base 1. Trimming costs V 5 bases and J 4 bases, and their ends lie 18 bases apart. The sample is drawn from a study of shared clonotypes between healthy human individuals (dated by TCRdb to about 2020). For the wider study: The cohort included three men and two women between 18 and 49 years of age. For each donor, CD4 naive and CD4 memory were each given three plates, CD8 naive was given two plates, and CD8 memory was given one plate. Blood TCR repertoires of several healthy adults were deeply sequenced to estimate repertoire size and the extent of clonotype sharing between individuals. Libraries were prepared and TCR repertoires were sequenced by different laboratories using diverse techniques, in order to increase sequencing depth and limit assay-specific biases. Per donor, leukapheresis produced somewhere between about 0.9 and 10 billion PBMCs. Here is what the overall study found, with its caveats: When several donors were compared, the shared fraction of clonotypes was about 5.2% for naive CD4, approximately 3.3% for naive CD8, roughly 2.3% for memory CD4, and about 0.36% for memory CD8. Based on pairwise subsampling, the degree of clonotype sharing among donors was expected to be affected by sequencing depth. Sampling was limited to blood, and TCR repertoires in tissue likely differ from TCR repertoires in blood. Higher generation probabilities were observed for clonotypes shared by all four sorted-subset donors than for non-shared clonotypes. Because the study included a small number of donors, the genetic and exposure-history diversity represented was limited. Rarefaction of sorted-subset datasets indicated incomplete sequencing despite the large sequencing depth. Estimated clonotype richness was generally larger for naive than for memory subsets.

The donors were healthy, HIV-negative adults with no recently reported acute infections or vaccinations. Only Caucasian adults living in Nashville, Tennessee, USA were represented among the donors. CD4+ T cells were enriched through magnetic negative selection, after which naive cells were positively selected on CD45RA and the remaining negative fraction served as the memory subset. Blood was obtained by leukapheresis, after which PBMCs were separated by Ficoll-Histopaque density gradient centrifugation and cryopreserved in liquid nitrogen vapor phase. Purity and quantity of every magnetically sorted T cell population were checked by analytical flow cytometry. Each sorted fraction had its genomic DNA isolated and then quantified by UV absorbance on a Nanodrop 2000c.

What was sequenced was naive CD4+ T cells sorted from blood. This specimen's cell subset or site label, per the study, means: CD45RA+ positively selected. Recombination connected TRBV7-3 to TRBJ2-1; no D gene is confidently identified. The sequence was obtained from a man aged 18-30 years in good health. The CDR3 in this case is CASSLLSGASYNEQFF. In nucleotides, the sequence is TGTGCCAGCAGCCTCCTCTCGGGTGCGAGTTACAATGAGCAGTTCTTC.